The clone carrying this T cell receptor (beta chain) was recorded once. The record originates from a study of OX40 agonist ivuxolimab in advanced cancers. V trimming: 4 bases; J trimming: 0 bases; junction bases outside the gene matches: 14. Germline-derived CDR1 and CDR2 are MGHRA and YSYEKL. CDR3 length: 20 amino acids. Sequencing used immunoSEQ multiplex PCR; TCRdb keeps in-frame clones, though not all of them. The sample has around 93,000 clones, about 86% seen once. Sequenced material: CD4+ or CD8+ T cells sorted from blood, taken in a trial of the OX40 agonist ivuxolimab. The receptor was derived from an adult with an advanced solid tumor such as melanoma, head and neck, liver or kidney cancer. The gene calls are TRBV4-1 and TRBJ2-5; 13 bases align to TRBD2. CDR3 residues: CASSRNQGLAGLGYQETQYF. CDR3 in DNA: TGCGCCAGCAGCCGTAACCAGGGACTAGCGGGGTTGGGGTACCAAGAGACCCAGTACTTC.